The 12 T cell receptor beta chains reported below all come from one sample, sequenced in a study of T cells after yellow fever vaccination. TCRdb ran MiXCR on the 5' RACE reads and lists one entry per CDR3 protein. This sample carries 500,000 to 650,000 distinct CDR3 sequences, roughly 17% of them seen once, and the ten largest clones take 17%. The source material was PBMCs, sampled 4 to 6 days after the first yellow fever vaccination. Every receptor here comes from a man between 18 and 29 years old who received the YFV17D yellow fever vaccine.

This clonotype occurred a few times. The V and J genes are TRBV6-2 or TRBV6-3 and TRBJ1-1; D is ambiguous. Trimming removed 6 bases from V and 8 bases from J, with 13 bases in between. This CDR3 region has 12 residues. The V gene's germline CDR1 is MNHEY and CDR2 SVGEGT. Here the CDR3 reads CASSRLSSEAFF. The CDR3 DNA follows: TGTGCCAGCAGCCGCTTGAGCTCGGAAGCTTTCTTT.

Only a few counts were recorded for this clonotype. The J gene is TRBJ2-5, the V gene TRBV18, with 13 bases matching TRBD2. V trimming: 3 bases; J trimming: 4 bases; junction bases outside the gene matches: 11. This CDR3 is 18 amino acids long. Germline V gene data show CDR1 as KGHSH and CDR2 as LQKENI. CDR3 in DNA: TGTGCCAGCTCACCGCCAGGACTAGCGGGGGACAGTCTAGAGACCCAGTACTTC. Its protein is CASSPPGLAGDSLETQYF.

V and J are TRBV4-2 and TRBJ2-5, with TRBD2 matching over 8 bases. Germline CDR1 and CDR2: LGHNA and YNFKEQ. This CDR3 contains 18 residues. V lost 1 base and J lost 1; bases outside the gene matches: 11. The CDR3 here is CASSQVGARAGGQETQYF. CDR3 nucleotide sequence: TGTGCCAGCAGCCAAGTAGGTGCGAGGGCGGGGGGCCAAGAGACCCAGTACTTC.

The rearrangement links TRBV11-1 to TRBJ2-5, with TRBD2 identical over 7 bases. Losses at the gene ends were 6 bases for V and 1 base for J; bases not matched to a gene: 8. CDR3 length equals 15 residues. Germline V CDR1 and CDR2: SGHAT, FQDESV (reference sequence). The CDR3 loop reads CASSRDYTLQETQYF. The CDR3 coding sequence is TGTGCCAGCAGTCGGGACTATACCCTCCAAGAGACCCAGTACTTC.

The rearrangement uses TRBV5-6 and TRBJ2-7; 10 positions agree with TRBD2. J gave up 0 bases and V 1 base, and 7 bases lay outside the gene matches. The CDR3 consists of 17 residues. The germline CDR1 and CDR2 sequences are SGHDT and YYEEEE. This CDR3 reads CASSLTTSGESSYEQYF. As DNA, the CDR3 is TGTGCCAGCAGCTTGACTACTAGCGGGGAGAGCTCCTACGAGCAGTACTTC.

This clonotype was counted a few times. The chain links TRBV5-1 to TRBJ2-6, with a possible D match to TRBD2 (5 bases). V was cut by 0 bases and J by 1 base, with 8 bases left in between. The germline CDR1 and CDR2 sequences are SGHRS and YFSETQ. The CDR3 is 16 residues long. The chain's CDR3 is CASSLGADSGANVLTF. CDR3 DNA: TGCGCCAGCAGCTTGGGAGCGGATTCTGGGGCCAACGTCCTGACTTTC.

The rearrangement uses TRBV20-1 and TRBJ2-3; 8 positions match TRBD2. The CDR3 runs 14 residues. After removal of 4 bases from V and 4 bases from J, the junction contained 7 bases not matched to a gene. Germline lookup yields CDR1 DFQATT and CDR2 SNEGSKA (reference sequence). The CDR3 here is CSANPGGRSDTQYF. CDR3 sequence (DNA): TGCAGTGCTAATCCGGGGGGGCGTTCAGATACGCAGTATTTT.

This clonotype was picked up many times. This rearrangement joins TRBV7-2 to TRBJ2-7, with a weak D call TRBD2 (5 bases). CDR3 length equals 14 residues. CDR1 and CDR2 (germline): SGHTA, FQGNSA. The ends were cut back, 2 bases at V and 3 bases at J, with 11 bases in the middle. This CDR3 is CASSLPGFGYEQYF. CDR3 DNA sequence: TGTGCCAGCAGCTTACCGGGATTCGGCTACGAGCAGTACTTC.

This clonotype appeared a single time. V gene TRBV5-4 combines with J gene TRBJ2-5; no reliable D call. V lost 0 bases and J lost 3, with 9 bases in between. The germline CDR1 and CDR2 sequences are SGHNT and YYREEE (reference sequence). This CDR3 has 14 amino acids. This chain's CDR3 is CASSLARREETQYF. The CDR3 region has the DNA TGTGCCAGCAGCTTGGCCCGCCGGGAAGAGACCCAGTACTTC.

This clonotype was detected many times. V usage is TRBV9 and J usage is TRBJ2-1, with a possible D match to TRBD2 (6 bases). Trimming stripped 0 bases from V and 0 bases from J, with 13 bases between. The CDR3 sequence is 17 residues long. The germline V gene encodes CDR1 SGDLS and CDR2 YYNGEE. This CDR3 is CASSVGPLRGSYNEQFF. The CDR3 DNA reads TGTGCCAGCAGCGTAGGTCCTTTGCGGGGCTCCTACAATGAGCAGTTCTTC.

This clonotype was picked up a small number of times. The chain recombines TRBV20-1 with TRBJ2-1, with unresolved D. Germline V lookup: CDR1 DFQATT, CDR2 SNEGSKA (reference sequence). This CDR3 comprises 12 residues. Trimming took off 3 bases at V and 9 bases at J, with 12 bases between the two ends. The CDR3 loop is CSASRGPVEQFF. CDR3 nucleotides: TGCAGTGCTAGTAGAGGTCCCGTTGAGCAGTTCTTC.

The chain carries TRBV6-2 or TRBV6-3 and TRBJ1-2; TRBD1 is a possible D gene (6 bases). CDR1 MNHEY and CDR2 SVGEGT come from the germline V gene. V was shortened by 2 bases and J by 8 bases, with 18 bases between the two germline ends. The CDR3 runs to 15 residues. The CDR3 DNA is TGTGCCAGCAGTTACCGGCGAGGGGGGATAGAAGGCTACACCTTC. Its translation is CASSYRRGGIEGYTF.